This TCR beta chain was obtained from a study of shared clonotypes between healthy human individuals. The study ran the assay at deep level. Authors' analysis steps: Filtering differed for immunoSEQ, which gave only junction sequences without quality scores. Some clones are missing from TCRdb's copy, which holds only in-frame ones; the method was immunoSEQ multiplex PCR. That table furnishes V, J and clone size, whereas the DNA furnished D and trimming. This table holds hundreds of thousands of clones, around three quarters found once. There are 15 residues in the CDR3. Germline V gene lookup returns CDR1 MRHNA and CDR2 SNTAGT. V lost 8 bases to trimming and J lost 0 bases, with 16 bases between them.

This clonotype was sampled from a woman in her forties in good health. Some clones in this sample may be carry-over from other donors' samples. Sequences were obtained from PBMCs. This chain joins TRBV6-4 and TRBJ1-2; D gene unclear. The CDR3 sequence is CASPKGKFSNYGYTF. In DNA form, the CDR3 reads TGTGCCAGCCCAAAGGGTAAGTTTTCTAACTATGGCTACACCTTC.